The 25 T cell receptor beta chains below come from one sample, sequenced in a study of CD8 T cells in ankylosing spondylitis. MiXCR was run by TCRdb on the 5' RACE reads, yielding one entry per CDR3 protein. Of some 63,000 distinct CDR3 sequences listed, under 7.5% are singletons. Sequencing was done on a sample of synovial fluid, either unsorted or a sorted T cell fraction (not recorded which). The receptors shown here come from a male donor with ankylosing spondylitis.

This sequence joins TRBV11-1 and TRBJ2-1; maybe TRBD2 (5 bases). Germline V gives CDR1 SGHAT, CDR2 FQDESV (reference sequence). The CDR3 extends over 21 amino acids. Between the trimmed V and J ends, which lost 0 bases and 3 bases, there was a span of 27 bases. CDR3 nucleotides: TGTGCCAGCAGCTTAGCAAGGTATTCGACTAATACCTCATTGTACTACAATGAGCAGTTCTTC. Translated: CASSLARYSTNTSLYYNEQFF.

This clonotype has ten or more counts. The chain combines TRBV29-1 with TRBJ2-2, with a tentative D call TRBD2 (6 bases). This CDR3 region has 14 residues. V gave up 5 bases and J gave up 1 base, with 11 bases separating them. The germline CDR1 and CDR2 sequences are SQVTM and ANQGSEA. The CDR3 DNA sequence: TGCAGCGTTCGACCGGGGGTGAACACCGGGGAGCTGTTTTTT. Translated: CSVRPGVNTGELFF.

This clonotype was observed at least ten times. The J gene is TRBJ2-3, the V gene TRBV5-1, with no clear D. Germline lookup yields CDR1 SGHRS and CDR2 YFSETQ. The CDR3 totals 15 residues. With 1 base removed from V and 2 bases from J, the gap between germline ends came to 11 bases. The CDR3 sequence: CASSLSNGFTDTQYF. DNA for the CDR3: TGCGCCAGCAGCTTGAGTAACGGGTTCACAGATACGCAGTATTTT.

V and J are TRBV5-6 and TRBJ2-3; tentative D call: TRBD1 (6 bases). Germline CDR1 is SGHDT and CDR2 is YYEEEE. CDR3 length: 13 amino acids. V dropped 2 bases and J dropped 4 bases, with 8 bases sitting between them. For the CDR3, the DNA is TGTGCCAGCAGCTTCCAGGGGTCAGATACGCAGTATTTT. This gives the protein CASSFQGSDTQYF.

A note on this clonotype: The missing conserved phenylalanine or tryptophan at the end of this CDR3 makes a read error likely. The DNA is omitted, as the CDR3 cannot be located on it reliably, and the CDR3 follows TCRdb's listing. The CDR3 loop is CASREDTDSTV. The V call is TRBV6-4, the J call TRBJ2-1. The CDR3 adds up to 11 amino acids, both ends counted. CDR1 and CDR2 (germline): MRHNA, SNTAGT.

This clonotype was counted at least ten times. V and J are TRBV7-2 and TRBJ1-5; TRBD1 might be the D (5 bases). Germline CDR1 is SGHTA and CDR2 is FQGNSA. V lost 1 base and J 1 base, leaving 11 bases between the germline ends. The CDR3 consists of 16 residues. In DNA form, the CDR3 reads TGTGCCAGCAGCTTAGGGGCAGGGACGAGCAATCAGCCCCAGCATTTT. Protein: CASSLGAGTSNQPQHF.

Ten or more counts support this clonotype. CDR3 DNA: TGTGCCAGCAGCCCCGGTCAAGTGGTCACTGAAGCTTTCTTT. This encodes CASSPGQVVTEAFF. The rearrangement links TRBV7-3 to TRBJ1-1; D unclear. Germline V lookup: CDR1 SGHTA, CDR2 FQGTGA. V lost 5 bases and J 4 bases, leaving 14 bases between the germline ends. The CDR3 has 14 residues.

Regarding this clonotype: A read error is possible here, since a much larger clone lies one base away. V is TRBV19 and J is TRBJ2-1, with 7 bases fitting TRBD2. Looked up from germline, CDR1 is LNHDA and CDR2 is SQIVND (reference sequence). With 5 bases clipped from V and 12 bases from J, the junction kept 10 bases outside the gene matches. The CDR3 consists of 13 residues. This CDR3 reads CASSETSITAQFF. The CDR3, as DNA: TGTGCCAGTAGTGAGACTAGCATCACCGCGCAGTTCTTC.

This clonotype was seen at least ten times. J is TRBJ2-1 and V is TRBV20-1; maybe TRBD2 (7 bases). Trimming cost V 6 bases and J 10 bases, with 19 bases left between them. The CDR3 length is 13 residues. Germline V lookup: CDR1 DFQATT, CDR2 SNEGSKA (reference sequence). The DNA of the CDR3 is TGCAGTGCCGGGGGGCTTGCTGGTAAGGAGCAGTTCTTC. It specifies CSAGGLAGKEQFF.

This clonotype was recorded a few times. This chain connects TRBV20-1 to TRBJ2-1; weak D call: TRBD2 (6 bases). The CDR3 extends over 15 amino acids. Germline CDR1 and CDR2: DFQATT and SNEGSKA (reference sequence). Trimming took off 2 bases at V and 8 bases at J, with 19 bases between the two ends. In DNA, the CDR3 is TGCAGTGCTAGACCCTTGCGGGGATCCTTCGATGAGCAGTTCTTC. Translating gives CSARPLRGSFDEQFF.

This clonotype was detected many times. V and J are TRBV5-1 and TRBJ2-7, with a weak D call TRBD2 (6 bases). Deletions cut 0 bases from V and 0 bases from J, with 10 bases between. The CDR3 extends over 15 amino acids. Per germline, CDR1 SGHRS and CDR2 YFSETQ. In DNA form, the CDR3 reads TGCGCCAGCAGCTTGGCCGGCGGGAACTCCTACGAGCAGTACTTC. Translated: CASSLAGGNSYEQYF.

This clonotype was observed a handful of times. The CDR3 sequence is CSASSSGRAPPYF. The CDR3 bases are TGCAGTGCTAGTTCTAGCGGGAGGGCCCCCCCGTATTTT. V usage is TRBV20-1 and J usage is TRBJ2-3; 12 bases are shared with TRBD2. Looked up from germline, CDR1 is DFQATT and CDR2 is SNEGSKA (reference sequence). V shed 3 bases and J 14 bases; nucleotides not matched to a gene: 9. The CDR3 is 13 amino acids.

At least ten counts were recorded for this clonotype. Here the CDR3 DNA reads TGCAGCGCCCGGACAGGGGGGGATGAGCAGTTCTTC. It yields the protein CSARTGGDEQFF. The chain carries TRBV29-1 and TRBJ2-1, with 10 bases aligning to TRBD1. CDR1 and CDR2 from the germline V gene are SQVTM and ANQGSEA. Trimming cost V 7 bases and J 8 bases; bases outside gene matches: 5. This CDR3 has 12 residues.

This clonotype was detected only a few times. The chain joins TRBV7-3 to TRBJ2-2; D uncertain. Trimming stripped 5 bases from V and 1 base from J, with 14 bases between. From germline, CDR1 is SGHTA and CDR2 FQGTGA. The CDR3 is 16 residues long. The CDR3 is CASSTQQPQNTGELFF. DNA of the CDR3: TGTGCCAGCAGCACGCAGCAGCCCCAGAACACCGGGGAGCTGTTTTTT. The full variable domain, with the rest looked up from reference TRBV7-3 and TRBJ2-2, is GAGVSQTPSNKVTEKGKYVELRCDPISGHTALYWYRQSLGQGPEFLIYFQGTGAADDSGLPNDRFFAVRPEGSVSTLKIQRTERGDSAVYLCASSTQQPQNTGELFFGEGSRLTVL.

This clonotype was detected ten times or more. This CDR3 is CASSERTGGSAALVEQYF. Here the CDR3 DNA reads TGTGCCAGCAGTGAACGGACAGGGGGCTCTGCGGCCTTAGTCGAGCAGTACTTC. The chain links TRBV2 to TRBJ2-7, with 11 positions matching TRBD1. V shed 2 bases, J shed 6 bases, and the junction held 15 bases outside the gene matches. This CDR3 comprises 18 residues. Germline V lookup: CDR1 SNHLY, CDR2 FYNNEI. Full variable domain (remainder filled in from reference TRBV2 and TRBJ2-7): EPEVTQTPSHQVTQMGQEVILRCVPISNHLYFYWYRQILGQKVEFLVSFYNNEISEKSEIFDDQFSVERPDGSNFTLKIRSTKLEDSAMYFCASSERTGGSAALVEQYFGPGTRLTVT.

This clonotype was observed at least ten times. The rearrangement links TRBV20-1 to TRBJ1-1, with D uncertain. This CDR3 is 12 amino acids long. Germline V CDR1 and CDR2: DFQATT, SNEGSKA (reference sequence). V lost 1 base to trimming and J lost 3 bases, with 6 bases between them. Here the CDR3 DNA reads TGCAGTGCTAGAGGAGATTACACTGAAGCTTTCTTT. Translation: CSARGDYTEAFF.

This clonotype has ten or more counts. The chain links TRBV5-6 to TRBJ1-5; tentative D call: TRBD1 (6 bases). Between the trimmed V and J ends, which lost 3 bases and 1 base, there was a span of 11 bases. The germline V gene has CDR1 SGHDT and CDR2 YYEEEE. The CDR3 length is 15 residues. CDR3 sequence (DNA): TGTGCCAGCAGCTGGGAACAGGGAAGCAATCAGCCCCAGCATTTT. Amino acid sequence: CASSWEQGSNQPQHF.

This clonotype was found many times. The gene calls are TRBV7-9 and TRBJ2-7; the D gene is possibly TRBD1 (6 bases). This CDR3 has 14 amino acids. The germline V gene encodes CDR1 SEHNR and CDR2 FQNEAQ (reference sequence). V shed 2 bases and J shed 5 bases, with 13 bases lying between them. CDR3 sequence reads: CASSLSQGPHEQYF. CDR3 in DNA: TGTGCCAGCAGCTTATCCCAGGGGCCCCACGAGCAGTACTTC.

This clonotype has a count of ten or more. The J gene is TRBJ2-1, the V gene TRBV20-1, with a possible D match to TRBD1 (6 bases). The CDR3 totals 16 residues. With 0 bases removed from V and 10 bases from J, the gap between germline ends came to 22 bases. The germline CDR1 and CDR2 sequences are DFQATT and SNEGSKA (reference sequence). This CDR3 reads CSARDSIGGINREQFF. For the CDR3, the DNA is TGCAGTGCTAGAGATAGTATAGGGGGAATTAATAGGGAGCAGTTCTTC.

This clonotype was seen repeatedly, ten times or more. The chain is built from TRBV28 and TRBJ2-2; no clear D. The CDR3 runs 16 residues. The V gene's germline CDR1 is MDHEN and CDR2 SYDVKM. Trimming pared 5 bases from V and 4 bases from J, leaving 17 bases between. CDR3: CASSLLPGSGTGELFF. CDR3 in DNA: TGTGCCAGCAGTCTCCTCCCAGGCTCTGGCACCGGGGAGCTGTTTTTT.

This clonotype was found many times. V and J are TRBV28 and TRBJ2-2; D might be TRBD1 (5 bases). The V end was cut by 3 bases, the J end by 9 bases, with 14 bases between. The CDR3 is made up of 14 amino acids. Germline values: CDR1 MDHEN, CDR2 SYDVKM. CDR3 DNA sequence: TGTGCCAGCAGTTTTCCCCGGCAGGGCAGGGAGCTGTTTTTT. It yields the protein CASSFPRQGRELFF.

This clonotype was picked up a small number of times. The chain has TRBV5-5 and TRBJ1-3; D gene uncertain. The CDR3 consists of 16 residues. Trimming removed 4 bases from V and 0 bases from J, with 14 bases in between. Germline CDR1 is SGHKS and CDR2 is YYEKEE (reference sequence). The CDR3: CASSLGPTNSGNTIYF. The CDR3 DNA reads as TGTGCCAGCAGCCTCGGGCCGACAAACTCTGGAAACACCATATATTTT. The entire variable domain, with the rest obtained from reference TRBV5-5 and TRBJ1-3, is as follows: DAGVTQSPTHLIKTRGQQVTLRCSPISGHKSVSWYQQVLGQGPQFIFQYYEKEERGRGNFPDRFSARQFPNYSSELNVNALLLGDSALYLCASSLGPTNSGNTIYFGEGSWLTVV.

This clonotype was detected ten times or more. The chain links TRBV3-1 to TRBJ2-7; D not certain. Germline V CDR1 and CDR2: LGHDT, YNNKEL (reference sequence). CDR3 size: 13 residues. V was clipped by 1 base and J by 3 bases, with 7 bases between them. CDR3 in amino acids: CASSQASRYEQYF. In DNA form, the CDR3 reads TGTGCCAGCAGCCAAGCAAGCCGCTACGAGCAGTACTTC.

V is TRBV11-1 and J is TRBJ2-7; TRBD2 matches at 8 bases. Losses at the gene ends were 5 bases for V and 1 base for J; bases not matched to a gene: 7. This CDR3 region has 15 residues. CDR1 is SGHAT and CDR2 is FQDESV in the germline V gene (reference sequence). The CDR3 sequence: CASSTSSGPSYEQYF. The CDR3 coding sequence is TGTGCCAGCAGCACCTCTAGCGGGCCTTCCTACGAGCAGTACTTC. Complete variable domain (other parts from reference TRBV11-1 and TRBJ2-7): EAEVAQSPRYKITEKSQAVAFWCDPISGHATLYWYRQILGQGPELLVQFQDESVVDDSQLPKDRFSAERLKGVDSTLKIQPAELGDSAMYLCASSTSSGPSYEQYFGPGTRLTVT.

This clonotype was counted many times. The chain has TRBV14 and TRBJ2-7, with a tentative D call TRBD1 (5 bases). Trimming removed 1 base at V and 3 bases at J, with 13 bases between. CDR1 is SGHDN and CDR2 is FVKESK in the germline V gene. This CDR3 has 15 amino acids. CDR3: CASSQVDNWNYEQYF. DNA of the CDR3: TGTGCCAGCAGCCAAGTGGACAACTGGAACTACGAGCAGTACTTC.